These T cell receptor beta chains were read from a single sample in a study of identical twins. From the 5' RACE reads, TCRdb called clonotypes with MiXCR, one entry per CDR3 protein. Of roughly 240,000 distinct CDR3 sequences detected, around 7% appear once; the ten largest clones hold 3.5% to 4%. These sequences were also reported in another study, on yellow fever vaccine responses in identical twins.

The specimen was memory (CD45RO+) T cells sorted from blood. The receptors here all came from a woman under 30 in good health. Each CDR3 is given with its conserved first and last residue. The order of the fields is D gene, J gene, clone size, V gene, CDR3 length, CDR3 DNA, CDR3 protein. A D gene is named only where the DNA matches it firmly. Clone size is shown for a subset of rows, as once, few, many or a class of expanded clone.

>.|TRBJ1-1|few|TRBV7-2|14
TGTGCCAGCAGCTTGACACCGGGCCGGACTGAAGCTTTCTTT
CASSLTPGRTEAFF
>TRBD1|TRBJ2-1|.|TRBV5-4|16
TGTGCCAGCAGCTTGCCCGGGGACAGCCTCTACAATGAGCAGTTCTTC
CASSLPGDSLYNEQFF
>.|TRBJ1-1|few|TRBV29-1|13
TGCAGCGTTGCAGGGCGGATGAACACTGAAGCTTTCTTT
CSVAGRMNTEAFF
>.|TRBJ2-7|few|TRBV3-1|16
TGTGCCAGCAGCCAAGATCAAGGCAGGCCGTCCTACGAGCAGTACTTC
CASSQDQGRPSYEQYF
>TRBD2|TRBJ2-1|many|TRBV7-2|15
TGTGCCAGCAGCTCCGGACTAGCGTCGTACAATGAGCAGTTCTTC
CASSSGLASYNEQFF
>.|TRBJ1-1|many|TRBV20-1|16
TGCAGTGCTAGAGGGGTTGGGGGTCGGGAATGGACTGAAGCTTTCTTT
CSARGVGGREWTEAFF
>.|TRBJ2-1|many|TRBV29-1|14
TGCAGCGTTGAAATGGGGGGCGCTGGCAATGAGCAGTTCTTC
CSVEMGGAGNEQFF
>.|TRBJ2-3|many|TRBV24-1|14
TGTGCCACCAGTGATTCGGACGGCACAGATACGCAGTATTTT
CATSDSDGTDTQYF
>TRBD2|TRBJ2-2|many|TRBV12-3/TRBV12-4|18
TGTGCCAGCACCCCGGGACTAGCGGGATGGGGGAGCACCGGGGAGCTGTTTTTT
CASTPGLAGWGSTGELFF
>TRBD2|TRBJ2-5|.|TRBV10-1|16
TGCGCCAGCAGTGAAGGACTAGCGGGAAACGGGGAGACCCAGTACTTC
CASSEGLAGNGETQYF
>.|TRBJ2-5|few|TRBV28|13
TGTGCCATCAAAGGGGGACCCCCGTTGGCCCAGTACTTC
CAIKGGPPLAQYF
>TRBD2|TRBJ2-4|.|TRBV6-2/TRBV6-3|18
TGTGCCAGCAGCCGCGAACTAGCGGGAGGCCCTCCCGGGAACATTCAGTACTTC
CASSRELAGGPPGNIQYF
>TRBD1|TRBJ1-5|few|TRBV20-1|13
TGCAGTGCTGGACAGGGAATGAATCAGCCCCAGCATTTT
CSAGQGMNQPQHF
>.|TRBJ1-3|many|TRBV12-3/TRBV12-4|15
TGTGCCAGCGCGGGGGGGTATCTCTCTGGAAACACCATATATTTT
CASAGGYLSGNTIYF
>.|TRBJ2-5|few|TRBV5-1|11
TGCGCCAGCACCCAAGGGGAGACCCAGTACTTC
CASTQGETQYF
>TRBD2|TRBJ2-5|many|TRBV5-6|14
TGTGCCAGCAGCCCGGGACTAAACCAAGAGACCCAGTACTTC
CASSPGLNQETQYF
>.|TRBJ2-1|few|TRBV11-1|16
TGTGCCAGCAGCTTACTCGGGGCGGGCTCCTACAATGAGCAGTTCTTC
CASSLLGAGSYNEQFF
>TRBD2|TRBJ2-3|many|TRBV7-8|17
TGTGCCAGCAGTCTCCTGAGCGGGAGGGCCTTGACAGATACGCAGTATTTT
CASSLLSGRALTDTQYF
>.|TRBJ2-1|few|TRBV11-2|15
TGTGCCAGCAGAGCTGGGCAGGTGGGAAACAATGAGCAGTTCTTC
CASRAGQVGNNEQFF
>.|TRBJ1-2|many|TRBV28|14
TGTGCCAGCAGTAAGGGACCTAATAACTATGGCTACACCTTC
CASSKGPNNYGYTF
>.|TRBJ1-5|many|TRBV12-3/TRBV12-4|12
TGTGCCACCTCGGGCGGGAATCAGCCCCAGCATTTT
CATSGGNQPQHF
>.|TRBJ1-2|many|TRBV4-1|15
TGCGCCAGCAGCCAAGAAGGGCAGGGGCTGTATGGCTACACCTTC
CASSQEGQGLYGYTF
>.|TRBJ1-5|few|TRBV20-1|15
TGCAGTGCTAGAAAAGGGGGTCATAGCAATCAGCCCCAGCATTTT
CSARKGGHSNQPQHF
>.|TRBJ2-5|.|TRBV27|13
TGTGCCAGCAGGATCTTAAACCAAGAGACCCAGTACTTC
CASRILNQETQYF
>TRBD1|TRBJ1-1|.|TRBV9|15
TGTGCCAGCAGCATACTTGGACAGGGGGCAACTGAAGCTTTCTTT
CASSILGQGATEAFF
>.|TRBJ2-6|.|TRBV4-1|15
TGCGCCAGCAGCCAATATGGGTCTGGGGCCAACGTCCTGACTTTC
CASSQYGSGANVLTF
>TRBD2|TRBJ2-4|few|TRBV10-2|19
TGCGCCAGCAGTGAGTCAGCGACTAGCGGGGGGGGAGCCAAAAACATTCAGTACTTC
CASSESATSGGGAKNIQYF
>.|TRBJ2-5|few|TRBV20-1|14
TGCAGTGCTAGAAGGTCAGGGCGAGGGGAGACCCAGTACTTC
CSARRSGRGETQYF
>TRBD1|TRBJ2-7|few|TRBV9|16
TGTGCCAGCAGCCAAACTCCGACAGGGGGAACCTACGAGCAGTACTTC
CASSQTPTGGTYEQYF
>TRBD1|TRBJ1-1|.|TRBV25-1|13
TGTGCCAGCAGTGAGGACAGGGCTATTGAAGCTTTCTTT
CASSEDRAIEAFF
>TRBD1|TRBJ2-1|.|TRBV10-3|15
TGTGCCATCAGAGGTGGGGCGGACAGGAACAATGAGCAGTTCTTC
CAIRGGADRNNEQFF
>.|TRBJ2-1|many|TRBV4-1|17
TGCGCCAGCAGCCAAGTTGAGAGGGGTGGAACCTACAATGAGCAGTTCTTC
CASSQVERGGTYNEQFF
>TRBD1|TRBJ1-2|.|TRBV6-1|16
TGTGCCAGCAGACCGGGACAGGGCCTGGGGGGCTATGGCTACACCTTC
CASRPGQGLGGYGYTF
>.|TRBJ1-1|.|TRBV3-1|11
TGTGCCAGCAGCCATCAGGGTGGAGCTTTCTTT
CASSHQGGAFF
>TRBD2|TRBJ2-1|many|TRBV5-1|18
TGCGCCAGCAGCTTGGCCGCTCAACTAGCGGGCAAGAGCAATGAGCAGTTCTTC
CASSLAAQLAGKSNEQFF
>.|TRBJ1-1|many|TRBV20-1|15
TGCAGTGCTAGCGAAGGGGCAGCACCGAACACTGAAGCTTTCTTT
CSASEGAAPNTEAFF
>.|TRBJ2-3|many|TRBV24-1|15
TGTGCCACCAGTGATCCCTACAAAAGCACAGATACGCAGTATTTT
CATSDPYKSTDTQYF
>.|TRBJ1-6|.|TRBV20-1|12
TGCAGTGCTAGGGTTCTGCATTCACCCCTCCACTTT
CSARVLHSPLHF
>TRBD1|TRBJ1-2|few|TRBV20-1|13
TGCAGTGCTAGGGTGGACAGGAACTATGGCTACACCTTC
CSARVDRNYGYTF
>TRBD1|TRBJ2-7|few|TRBV6-1|14
TGTGCCAGCAGTGACGGGACAGGTATATACGAGCAGTACTTC
CASSDGTGIYEQYF
>.|TRBJ2-6|.|TRBV5-6|16
TGTGCCAGCAGCACCTCCCGGTCTCCAGGGGCCAACGTCCTGACTTTC
CASSTSRSPGANVLTF
>.|TRBJ1-1|.|TRBV20-1|14
TGCAGTGCTAGAGATGCGGTGGGCAAGACTGAAGCTTTCTTT
CSARDAVGKTEAFF
>TRBD1|TRBJ2-5|.|TRBV5-1|13
TGCGCCAGCACCCCCACAGGGGAAGAGACCCAGTACTTC
CASTPTGEETQYF
>TRBD2|TRBJ2-1|.|TRBV2|17
TGTGCCAGCAGTCCACTAGCGGGGGGACTCACGGGGAATGAGCAGTTCTTC
CASSPLAGGLTGNEQFF
>.|TRBJ2-1|.|TRBV12-3/TRBV12-4|12
TGTGCCAGCAGTAAAGGGGCGAATGAGCAGTTCTTC
CASSKGANEQFF
>.|TRBJ2-3|many|TRBV25-1|12
TGTGCCAGCAGTGACCTAGTGGATACGCAGTATTTT
CASSDLVDTQYF
>TRBD2|TRBJ2-2|few|TRBV29-1|14
TGCAGCGCCGTGGGACTAGCGAACACCGGGGAGCTGTTTTTT
CSAVGLANTGELFF
>.|TRBJ2-7|many|TRBV12-3/TRBV12-4|14
TGTGCCAGCAGTTCAAGCAGGAGCTCCTACGAGCAGTACTTC
CASSSSRSSYEQYF
>.|TRBJ2-5|.|TRBV7-2|15
TGTGCCAGCAGCTCGCTAACTAGGGTGGGTGGGACCCAGTACTTC
CASSSLTRVGGTQYF
>.|TRBJ2-1|.|TRBV7-9|13
TGTGCCAGCAGCTCCACCATTAGCTGGGTCCCTTTCTTC
CASSSTISWVPFF
>.|TRBJ2-7|many|TRBV3-1|13
TGTGCCAGCAGCCCTCCGAGTTCCTACGAGCAGTACTTC
CASSPPSSYEQYF
>.|TRBJ1-3|.|TRBV5-6|16
TGTGCCAGCAGCTTGTTATCGGGGACCTCTGGAAACACCATATATTTT
CASSLLSGTSGNTIYF
>.|TRBJ1-2|.|TRBV29-1|13
TGCAGCGTACAACCCGGGACAAACTATGGCTACACCTTC
CSVQPGTNYGYTF